The clone carrying this T cell receptor (beta chain) was seen at least ten times. This sample was taken from a study of CD8 T cells in ankylosing spondylitis. TCRdb re-derived calls from the 5' RACE reads in MiXCR, one entry per CDR3 protein. This sample carries some 220,000 distinct CDR3 sequences, 8% to 9% of them seen once, and the ten largest clones take 4.8%. Trimming removed 3 bases from V and 4 bases from J, with 3 bases in between. The CDR3 spans 11 residues. Germline V CDR1 and CDR2: MGHDK, SYGVNS. The sample consisted of blood, either unsorted or a sorted T cell fraction (not recorded which). V is TRBV25-1 and J is TRBJ1-2, with D unresolved. This sequence was found in a female donor with ankylosing spondylitis or in good health (not recorded which). The CDR3 coding sequence is TGTGCCAGCAGTGAGAGCTATGGCTACACCTTC. Its translation: CASSESYGYTF.